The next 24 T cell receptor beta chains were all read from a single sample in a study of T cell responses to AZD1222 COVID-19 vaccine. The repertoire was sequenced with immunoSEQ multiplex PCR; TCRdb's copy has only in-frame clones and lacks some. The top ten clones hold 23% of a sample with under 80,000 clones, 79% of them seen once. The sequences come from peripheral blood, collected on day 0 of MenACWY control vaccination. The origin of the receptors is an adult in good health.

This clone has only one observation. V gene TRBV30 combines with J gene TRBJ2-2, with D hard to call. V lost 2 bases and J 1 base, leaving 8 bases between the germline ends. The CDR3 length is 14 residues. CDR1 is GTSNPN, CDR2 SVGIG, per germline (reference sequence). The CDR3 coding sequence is TGTGCCTGGAGTAGGCAGGAGAACACCGGGGAGCTGTTTTTT. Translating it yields CAWSRQENTGELFF.

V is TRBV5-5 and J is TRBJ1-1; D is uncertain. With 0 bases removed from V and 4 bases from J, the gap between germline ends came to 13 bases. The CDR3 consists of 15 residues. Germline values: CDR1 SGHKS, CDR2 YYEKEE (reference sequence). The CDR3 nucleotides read TGTGCCAGCAGCTTGGTTCTCGGAAAGCTCACTGAAGCTTTCTTT. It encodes CASSLVLGKLTEAFF.

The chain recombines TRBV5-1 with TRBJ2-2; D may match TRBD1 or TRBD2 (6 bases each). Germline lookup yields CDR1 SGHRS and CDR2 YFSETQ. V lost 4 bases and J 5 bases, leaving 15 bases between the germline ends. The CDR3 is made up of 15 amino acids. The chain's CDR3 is CASSAVLGGTGELFF. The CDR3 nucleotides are TGCGCCAGCAGCGCCGTCCTAGGGGGGACCGGGGAGCTGTTTTTT.

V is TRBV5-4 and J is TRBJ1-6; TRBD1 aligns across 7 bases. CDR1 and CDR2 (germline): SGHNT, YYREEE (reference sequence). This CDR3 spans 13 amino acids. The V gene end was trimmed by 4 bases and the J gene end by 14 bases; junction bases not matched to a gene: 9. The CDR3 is CASSPVQGNTLHF. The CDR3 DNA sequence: TGTGCCAGCAGCCCTGTACAGGGGAACACCCTCCACTTT.

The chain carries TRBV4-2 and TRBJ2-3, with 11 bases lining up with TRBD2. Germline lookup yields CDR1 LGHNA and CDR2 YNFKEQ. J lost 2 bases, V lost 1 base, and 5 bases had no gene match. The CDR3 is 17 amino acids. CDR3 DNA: TGTGCCAGCAGCCAAGGAACTAGCGGGAGCCCCACAGATACGCAGTATTTT. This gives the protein CASSQGTSGSPTDTQYF.

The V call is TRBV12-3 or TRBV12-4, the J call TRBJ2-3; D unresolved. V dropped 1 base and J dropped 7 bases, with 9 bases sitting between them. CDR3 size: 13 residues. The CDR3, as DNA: TGTGCCAGCAGTTTAGATGGTCAAAATACGCAGTATTTT. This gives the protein CASSLDGQNTQYF.

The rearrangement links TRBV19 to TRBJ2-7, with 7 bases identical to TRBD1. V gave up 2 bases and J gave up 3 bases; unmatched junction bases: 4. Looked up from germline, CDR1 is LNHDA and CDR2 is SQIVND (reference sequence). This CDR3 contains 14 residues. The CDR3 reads CASSIRTGVYEQYF. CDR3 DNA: TGTGCCAGTAGTATACGGACAGGAGTCTACGAGCAGTACTTC.

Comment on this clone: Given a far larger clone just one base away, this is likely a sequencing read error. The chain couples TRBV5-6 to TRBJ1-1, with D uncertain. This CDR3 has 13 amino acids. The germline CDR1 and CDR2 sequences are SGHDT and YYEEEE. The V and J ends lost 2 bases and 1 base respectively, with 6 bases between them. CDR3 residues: CASSFTQNTEAFF. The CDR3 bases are TGTGCCAGCAGCTTTACACAGAACACTGAAGCTTTCTTT.

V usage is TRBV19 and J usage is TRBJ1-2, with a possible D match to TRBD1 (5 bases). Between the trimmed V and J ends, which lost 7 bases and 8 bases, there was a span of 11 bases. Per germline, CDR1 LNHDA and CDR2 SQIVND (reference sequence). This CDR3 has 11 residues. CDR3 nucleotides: TGTGCCAGTAATGCAGGGAGAGGCTACACCTTC. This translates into CASNAGRGYTF.

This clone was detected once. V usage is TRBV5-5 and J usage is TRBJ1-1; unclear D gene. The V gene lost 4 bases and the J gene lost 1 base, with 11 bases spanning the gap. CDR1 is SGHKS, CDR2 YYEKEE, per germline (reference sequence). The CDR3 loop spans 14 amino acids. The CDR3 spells CASSQRTGNTEAFF. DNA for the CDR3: TGTGCCAGCAGCCAGAGGACGGGGAACACTGAAGCTTTCTTT.

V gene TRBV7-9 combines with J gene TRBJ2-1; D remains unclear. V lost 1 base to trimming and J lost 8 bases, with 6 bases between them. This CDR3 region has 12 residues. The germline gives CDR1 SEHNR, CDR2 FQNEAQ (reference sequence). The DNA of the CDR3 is TGTGCCAGCAGCTTAGTGTGGGATGAGCAGTTCTTC. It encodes CASSLVWDEQFF.

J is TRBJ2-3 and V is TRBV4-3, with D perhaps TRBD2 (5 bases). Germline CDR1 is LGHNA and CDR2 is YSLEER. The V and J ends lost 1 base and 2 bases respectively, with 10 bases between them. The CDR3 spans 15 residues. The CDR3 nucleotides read TGCGCCAGCAGCCAAGCAGCGGACCCCACAGATACGCAGTATTTT. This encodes CASSQAADPTDTQYF.

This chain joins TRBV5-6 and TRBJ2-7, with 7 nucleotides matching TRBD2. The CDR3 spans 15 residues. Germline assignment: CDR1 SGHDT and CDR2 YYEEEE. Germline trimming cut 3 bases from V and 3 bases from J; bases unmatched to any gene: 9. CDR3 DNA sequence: TGTGCCAGCAGCTCCCCCAAGCGGGGTGTCTACGAGCAGTACTTC. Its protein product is CASSSPKRGVYEQYF.

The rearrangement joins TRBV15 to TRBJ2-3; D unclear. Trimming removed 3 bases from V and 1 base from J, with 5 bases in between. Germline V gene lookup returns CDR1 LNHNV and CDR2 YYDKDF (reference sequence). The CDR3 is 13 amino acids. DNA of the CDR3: TGTGCCACCAGCAGGTCAGGCACAGATACGCAGTATTTT. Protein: CATSRSGTDTQYF.

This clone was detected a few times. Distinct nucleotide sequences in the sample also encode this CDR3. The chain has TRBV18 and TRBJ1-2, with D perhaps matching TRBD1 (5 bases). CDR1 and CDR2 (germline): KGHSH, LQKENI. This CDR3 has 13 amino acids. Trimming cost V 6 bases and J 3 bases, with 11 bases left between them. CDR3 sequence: CASSPEGDYGYTF. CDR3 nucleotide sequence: TGTGCCAGCTCTCCAGAAGGGGACTATGGCTACACCTTC.

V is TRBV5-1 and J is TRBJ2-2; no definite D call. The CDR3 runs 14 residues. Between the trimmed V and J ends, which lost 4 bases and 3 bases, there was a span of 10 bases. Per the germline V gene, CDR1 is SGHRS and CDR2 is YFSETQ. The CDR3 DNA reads TGCGCCAGCAGCCCCATCCGGGACACCGGGGAGCTGTTTTTT. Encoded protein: CASSPIRDTGELFF. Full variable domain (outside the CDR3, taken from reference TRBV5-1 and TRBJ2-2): KAGVTQTPRYLIKTRGQQVTLSCSPISGHRSVSWYQQTPGQGLQFLFEYFSETQRNKGNFPGRFSGRQFSNSRSEMNVSTLELGDSALYLCASSPIRDTGELFFGEGSRLTVL.

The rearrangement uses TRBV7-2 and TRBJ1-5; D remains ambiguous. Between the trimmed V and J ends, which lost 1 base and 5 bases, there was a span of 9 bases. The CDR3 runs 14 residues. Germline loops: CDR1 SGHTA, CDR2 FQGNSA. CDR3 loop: CASSLVAGHQPQHF. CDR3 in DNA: TGTGCCAGCAGCTTAGTGGCAGGACATCAGCCCCAGCATTTT.

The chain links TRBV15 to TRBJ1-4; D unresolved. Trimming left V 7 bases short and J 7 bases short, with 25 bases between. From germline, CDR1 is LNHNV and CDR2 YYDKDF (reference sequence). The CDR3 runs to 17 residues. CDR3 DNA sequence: TGTGCCACCACATCGGGTCGAGGGCTAGAGCTTGCTGAAAAACTGTTTTTT. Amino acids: CATTSGRGLELAEKLFF.

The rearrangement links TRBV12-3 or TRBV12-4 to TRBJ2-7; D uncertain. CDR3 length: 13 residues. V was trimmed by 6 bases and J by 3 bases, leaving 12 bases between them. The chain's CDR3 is CASRASGDYEQYF. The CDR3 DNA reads TGTGCCAGCAGGGCCTCTGGGGACTACGAGCAGTACTTC.

CDR3 region: CASSLEAGRTETQYF. For the CDR3, the DNA is TGCGCCAGCAGCTTGGAGGCAGGGCGGACAGAGACCCAGTACTTC. The chain is built from TRBV5-1 and TRBJ2-5; perhaps TRBD1 as D (5 bases). CDR3 length equals 15 residues. The V gene's germline CDR1 is SGHRS and CDR2 YFSETQ. V lost 0 bases and J lost 4, with 13 bases in between. Drawing the rest from reference TRBV5-1 and TRBJ2-5, the complete variable domain is KAGVTQTPRYLIKTRGQQVTLSCSPISGHRSVSWYQQTPGQGLQFLFEYFSETQRNKGNFPGRFSGRQFSNSRSEMNVSTLELGDSALYLCASSLEAGRTETQYFGPGTRLLVL.

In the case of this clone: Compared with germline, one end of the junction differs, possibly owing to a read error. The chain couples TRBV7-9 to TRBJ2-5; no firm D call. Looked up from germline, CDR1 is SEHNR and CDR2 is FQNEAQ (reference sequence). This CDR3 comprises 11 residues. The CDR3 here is CASGFAETQYF. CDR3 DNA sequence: TGTGCCAGCGGCTTCGCGGAGACCCAGTACTTC.

Here the CDR3 reads CASSPRGGMNTEAFF. In nucleotides, the CDR3 is TGTGCCAGCTCACCAAGGGGGGGCATGAACACTGAAGCTTTCTTT. The V call is TRBV18, the J call TRBJ1-1; D is perhaps TRBD1 (6 bases). CDR3 length: 15 amino acids. Germline assignment: CDR1 KGHSH and CDR2 LQKENI. Trimming removed 2 bases at V and 0 bases at J, with 10 bases between.

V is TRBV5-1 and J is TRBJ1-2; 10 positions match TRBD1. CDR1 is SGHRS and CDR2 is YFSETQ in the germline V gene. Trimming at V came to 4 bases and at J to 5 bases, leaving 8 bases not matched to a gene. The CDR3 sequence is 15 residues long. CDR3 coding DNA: TGCGCCAGCAGCCCAAGCGGACAGGGGGTTTATGGCTACACCTTC. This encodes CASSPSGQGVYGYTF.

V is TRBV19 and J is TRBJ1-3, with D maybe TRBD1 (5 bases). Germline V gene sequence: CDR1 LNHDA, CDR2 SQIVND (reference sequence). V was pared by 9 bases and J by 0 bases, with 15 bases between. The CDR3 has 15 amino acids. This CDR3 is CASNGPGDSGNTIYF. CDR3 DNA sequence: TGTGCCAGCAATGGGCCGGGGGACTCTGGAAACACCATATATTTT.